The 27 T cell receptor beta chains below come from one sample, sequenced in a study of cytomegalovirus exposure and HLA in healthy donors (TCRdb year 2017). Libraries came from the immunoSEQ multiplex PCR assay. TCRdb provides this immuneACCESS table in a form limited to in-frame rearrangements. Some clones are lacking; in checked studies, under half of them reflect an unresolved V gene, and why the rest are absent is not known. This sample is represented by over 200,000 clones; around 90% of them were singletons. Jointly, the top ten make up roughly 0.4% of the sample. The sequencing input was PBMCs. The receptors shown here come from a woman aged 18-35 years in good health and CMV-seronegative.

The chain is built from TRBV30 and TRBJ1-1; a weak D match, TRBD1 (6 bases). The CDR3 runs to 13 residues. V lost 3 bases to trimming and J lost 5 bases, with 13 bases between them. Germline-derived CDR1 and CDR2 are GTSNPN and SVGIG (reference sequence). CDR3 sequence reads: CAWSPTGPTEAFF. Written as DNA, the CDR3 is TGTGCCTGGAGCCCGACAGGACCTACTGAAGCTTTCTTT. Full variable domain (rest looked up from reference TRBV30 and TRBJ1-1): SQTIHQWPATLVQPVGSPLSLECTVEGTSNPNLYWYRQAAGRGLQLLFYSVGIGQISSEVPQNLSASRPQDRQFILSSKKLLLSDSGFYLCAWSPTGPTEAFFGQGTRLTVV.

This chain joins TRBV10-2 and TRBJ1-2; 7 bases align to TRBD1. Germline lookup yields CDR1 WSHSY and CDR2 SAAADI. The CDR3 extends over 15 amino acids. Losses at the gene ends were 0 bases for V and 3 bases for J; bases not matched to a gene: 4. In DNA form, the CDR3 reads TGCGCCAGCAGTGAGTCGACAGGGATTGACTATGGCTACACCTTC. Translation: CASSESTGIDYGYTF.

Comment on this clone: Other DNA sequences of this sample code for an identical CDR3. V and J are TRBV18 and TRBJ1-1; D is undetermined. The CDR3 runs 12 residues. The germline CDR1 and CDR2 sequences are KGHSH and LQKENI. Deletions cut 3 bases from V and 8 bases from J, with 10 bases between. The CDR3 DNA reads TGTGCCAGCTCACCCGGAGGGCCCGAAGCTTTCTTT. Translating it yields CASSPGGPEAFF. Based on the CDR3 plus reference TRBV18 and TRBJ1-1, the full variable domain is NAGVMQNPRHLVRRRGQEARLRCSPMKGHSHVYWYRQLPEEGLKFMVYLQKENIIDESGMPKERFSAEFPKEGPSILRIQQVVRGDSAAYFCASSPGGPEAFFGQGTRLTVV.

The rearrangement links TRBV28 to TRBJ2-2, with D perhaps matching TRBD1 (5 bases). CDR3 length equals 17 residues. CDR1 MDHEN and CDR2 SYDVKM come from the germline V gene. V was trimmed by 1 base and J by 0 bases, leaving 12 bases between them. CDR3 in amino acids: CASSLYMGPANTGELFF. In DNA form, the CDR3 reads TGTGCCAGCAGTTTATATATGGGGCCCGCGAACACCGGGGAGCTGTTTTTT.

V usage is TRBV14 and J usage is TRBJ2-1; possible D gene TRBD1, 6 bases. Looked up from germline, CDR1 is SGHDN and CDR2 is FVKESK. The CDR3 consists of 17 residues. The V and J ends lost 0 bases and 4 bases respectively, with 16 bases between them. In DNA, the CDR3 is TGTGCCAGCAGCCAAGATTCCCTACAGGGCGGATACAATGAGCAGTTCTTC. Translation gives CASSQDSLQGGYNEQFF.

This chain uses TRBV6-5 with TRBJ2-1; 9 bases are a match to TRBD2. Trimming removed 2 bases from V and 8 bases from J; junction bases left unmatched: 4. Germline V CDR1 and CDR2: MNHEY, SVGAGI. The CDR3 extends over 14 amino acids. CDR3 region: CASSYEVAGDEQFF. CDR3 DNA: TGTGCCAGCAGTTACGAGGTAGCGGGGGATGAGCAGTTCTTC.

The CDR3 loop is CASRDITGAGETQYF. The CDR3 DNA follows: TGTGCCAGCAGAGATATAACAGGGGCCGGGGAGACCCAGTACTTC. The rearrangement uses TRBV6-1 and TRBJ2-5; TRBD1 matches at 7 bases. CDR3 length: 15 amino acids. Germline V gene data show CDR1 as MNHNS and CDR2 as SASEGT. The trim removed 6 bases at V and 5 bases at J, leaving 12 bases unmatched.

This sequence joins TRBV4-1 and TRBJ1-5; D not certain. Germline V gives CDR1 MGHRA, CDR2 YSYEKL. V gave up 1 base and J gave up 6 bases, with 13 bases separating them. The CDR3 covers 15 residues. This chain's CDR3 is CASSQGPAAIQPQHF. CDR3 coding DNA: TGCGCCAGCAGCCAAGGTCCAGCGGCAATTCAGCCCCAGCATTTT.

The chain is built from TRBV2 and TRBJ1-5; D not resolved. The V gene's germline CDR1 is SNHLY and CDR2 FYNNEI. The CDR3 is 13 amino acids. Trimming left V 8 bases short and J 2 bases short, with 10 bases between. Written as DNA, the CDR3 is TGTGCCAGCCGACTTCCAGGCAATCAGCCCCAGCATTTT. It translates to CASRLPGNQPQHF.

The chain recombines TRBV5-6 with TRBJ2-5, with D perhaps TRBD1 (5 bases). V lost 6 bases and J 1 base, leaving 7 bases between the germline ends. CDR1 and CDR2 (germline): SGHDT, YYEEEE. The length of the CDR3 is 12 residues. Here the CDR3 DNA reads TGTGCCAGCACTGGGGCCCAAGAGACCCAGTACTTC. Translation gives CASTGAQETQYF. The whole variable domain, remainder taken from reference TRBV5-6 and TRBJ2-5, is DAGVTQSPTHLIKTRGQQVTLRCSPKSGHDTVSWYQQALGQGPQFIFQYYEEEERQRGNFPDRFSGHQFPNYSSELNVNALLLGDSALYLCASTGAQETQYFGPGTRLLVL.

This chain connects TRBV4-1 to TRBJ2-5; maybe TRBD2 (5 bases). Germline assignment: CDR1 MGHRA and CDR2 YSYEKL. CDR3 length: 16 residues. Trimming removed 6 bases from V and 1 base from J, with 18 bases in between. CDR3 sequence: CASRHPGRGTQETQYF. The DNA for the CDR3 is TGCGCCAGCAGGCACCCGGGGAGAGGTACCCAAGAGACCCAGTACTTC.

The chain has TRBV4-1 and TRBJ2-2, with 9 bases aligning to TRBD2. CDR3 length equals 15 residues. The ends lost 5 bases at V and 6 bases at J; junction bases unmatched: 7. Germline assignment: CDR1 MGHRA and CDR2 YSYEKL. The chain's CDR3 is CASSRTSVFAGELFF. The CDR3 region has the DNA TGCGCCAGCAGCAGGACTAGCGTCTTTGCCGGGGAGCTGTTTTTT.

The chain combines TRBV6-6 with TRBJ1-6, with 8 bases matching TRBD1. From germline, CDR1 is MNHNY and CDR2 SVGAGI (reference sequence). With 5 bases clipped from V and 10 bases from J, the junction kept 4 bases outside the gene matches. The CDR3 has 13 residues. CDR3 bases: TGTGCCAGCAGTCACACAGGGGGATCACCCCTCCACTTT. This translates into CASSHTGGSPLHF.

The chain links TRBV5-1 to TRBJ2-2; 13 bases match TRBD2. The germline CDR1 and CDR2 sequences are SGHRS and YFSETQ. CDR3 length: 18 residues. After removal of 4 bases from V and 0 bases from J, the junction contained 6 bases not matched to a gene. CDR3 amino acids: CASSLRTSGGANTGELFF. CDR3 DNA: TGCGCCAGCAGCCTCCGGACTAGCGGGGGCGCGAACACCGGGGAGCTGTTTTTT.

This clone appeared a single time. The V and J genes are TRBV7-9 and TRBJ2-1; maybe TRBD2 (5 bases). V dropped 0 bases and J dropped 4 bases, with 7 bases sitting between them. The CDR3 has 14 residues. CDR1 is SEHNR, CDR2 FQNEAQ, per germline (reference sequence). The CDR3 DNA is TGTGCCAGCAGCTTAGCGGGAGTTTACAATGAGCAGTTCTTC. It translates to CASSLAGVYNEQFF.

This chain joins TRBV2 and TRBJ1-4; TRBD1 is a possible D gene (6 bases). Trimming cost V 4 bases and J 2 bases, with 11 bases left between them. The length of the CDR3 is 15 residues. Germline-derived CDR1 and CDR2 are SNHLY and FYNNEI. CDR3 nucleotide sequence: TGTGCCAGCAGTGCGGGACACGGGACTAATGAAAAACTGTTTTTT. This encodes CASSAGHGTNEKLFF.

The genes are TRBV5-1 and TRBJ1-1; TRBD1 agrees at 8 bases. Germline V CDR1 and CDR2: SGHRS, YFSETQ. Trimming took 5 bases from V and 3 from J; bases not matched to a gene: 6. This CDR3 is built from 14 residues. The CDR3: CASRYPGQDTEAFF. The CDR3 nucleotides are TGCGCCAGCAGGTACCCGGGACAGGACACTGAAGCTTTCTTT.

This sequence joins TRBV6-1 and TRBJ2-7, with 7 bases that match TRBD1. Germline values: CDR1 MNHNS, CDR2 SASEGT. Trimming removed 3 bases from V and 3 bases from J; junction bases left unmatched: 5. The CDR3 has 14 amino acids. In nucleotides, the CDR3 is TGTGCCAGCAGTGACCGGGACAGAATCTACGAGCAGTACGTC. Its translation: CASSDRDRIYEQYV.

The chain couples TRBV27 to TRBJ1-1; D is perhaps TRBD1 (5 bases). CDR1 and CDR2 from the germline V gene are MNHEY and SMNVEV (reference sequence). The CDR3 runs 13 residues. Trimming stripped 6 bases from V and 1 base from J, with 9 bases between. In DNA form, the CDR3 reads TGTGCCAGCAGGATCGGACAGAACACTGAAGCTTTCTTT. Translated, it gives CASRIGQNTEAFF.

The genes are TRBV5-4 and TRBJ1-6; 8 nucleotides line up with TRBD1. This CDR3 has 14 residues. Germline lookup yields CDR1 SGHNT and CDR2 YYREEE (reference sequence). With 3 bases clipped from V and 6 bases from J, the junction kept 2 bases outside the gene matches. The CDR3 DNA reads as TGTGCCAGCAGCTCGACAGGGGTTAATTCACCCCTCCACTTT. Residues: CASSSTGVNSPLHF.

The chain uses TRBV7-6 and TRBJ2-5; D perhaps matches TRBD1 (5 bases). The germline V and J ends were trimmed by 0 bases and 2 bases, with 7 bases remaining between them. This CDR3 contains 14 residues. Germline V gene sequence: CDR1 SGHVS, CDR2 FNYEAQ. The CDR3, as DNA: TGTGCCAGCAGCTTAGCTACAGGTCAAGAGACCCAGTACTTC. Translation: CASSLATGQETQYF.

V is TRBV27 and J is TRBJ2-2; the match to TRBD1 covers 8 bases. V gave up 0 bases and J gave up 1 base; unmatched junction bases: 4. CDR3 length: 17 residues. The germline V gene encodes CDR1 MNHEY and CDR2 SMNVEV (reference sequence). Here the CDR3 reads CASSLSLQGVNTGELFF. CDR3 DNA: TGTGCCAGCAGTTTATCGTTACAGGGGGTGAACACCGGGGAGCTGTTTTTT.

CDR3 in amino acids: CASSYSGTSGYEQYF. The CDR3 DNA reads as TGTGCCAGCAGTTACTCGGGGACTAGCGGCTACGAGCAGTACTTC. The V gene is TRBV6-5, the J gene TRBJ2-7; TRBD2 matches 11 bases. Germline CDR1 is MNHEY and CDR2 is SVGAGI. CDR3 size: 15 residues. Trimming at V came to 0 bases and at J to 3 bases, leaving 1 base not matched to a gene.

This clone showed up just once. The gene calls are TRBV7-3 and TRBJ2-5, with D possibly being TRBD1 (6 bases). Germline V CDR1 and CDR2: SGHTA, FQGTGA. The V end was cut by 5 bases, the J end by 5 bases, with 15 bases between. The CDR3 sequence is 14 residues long. The CDR3 here is CASSPGPTGETQYF. The CDR3 nucleotides are TGTGCCAGCAGCCCAGGCCCAACAGGGGAGACCCAGTACTTC.

This clone was found once. V is TRBV28 and J is TRBJ1-4, with 7 bases lining up with TRBD1. Germline-derived CDR1 and CDR2 are MDHEN and SYDVKM. This CDR3 is built from 17 residues. V lost 1 base, J lost 9 bases, and 14 bases stayed unmatched. DNA for the CDR3: TGTGCCAGCAGTTTATCGGGGAGACAGGGAAGAGCGCAAAAACTGTTTTTT. This sequence encodes CASSLSGRQGRAQKLFF.

The gene calls are TRBV28 and TRBJ2-1; 7 bases line up with TRBD1. From germline, CDR1 is MDHEN and CDR2 SYDVKM. The length of the CDR3 is 15 residues. The V segment lost 7 bases and the J segment 2 bases; nucleotides outside the gene matches: 8. The DNA for the CDR3 is TGTGCCAGCACCGGGACAGCAGAGCCCTACAATGAGCAGTTCTTC. Translating gives CASTGTAEPYNEQFF.

This clone was seen just once. The V call is TRBV7-9, the J call TRBJ1-1; D is unclear. Deletions cut 4 bases from V and 4 bases from J, with 13 bases between. The CDR3 extends over 14 amino acids. Germline-derived CDR1 and CDR2 are SEHNR and FQNEAQ (reference sequence). The CDR3 protein is CASSSPPGSTEAFF. CDR3 in DNA: TGTGCCAGCAGCTCCCCCCCGGGGAGCACTGAAGCTTTCTTT.